Included here is one TCR beta chain sequence, with context. This sample is part of a study of TIL therapy for anti-PD-1-resistant metastatic lung cancer. The libraries were made with immunoSEQ v3. TCRdb's copy holds only in-frame clones and misses some; the assay was immunoSEQ multiplex PCR. Counted here are approximately 50,000 clones, over 75% occurring once; the ten biggest clones make up 2.5% to 3.5%. In germline, CDR1 is MNHEY, CDR2 SMNVEV (reference sequence). The V and J ends lost 1 base and 8 bases, in that order; junction bases with no gene match: 7. The CDR3 is 16 amino acids. Time point noted: pre-treatment sample, taken before nivolumab and TIL therapy.

The sample in question was blood, obtained at baseline. V is TRBV27 and J is TRBJ2-1; the match to TRBD2 covers 11 bases. This clonotype was sampled from a person between 30 and 79 years old with non-small cell lung cancer. The chain's CDR3 is CASSLLAGGFTDEQFF. CDR3 bases: TGTGCCAGCAGTTTATTAGCGGGAGGGTTTACCGATGAGCAGTTCTTC.